Listed here are 32 T cell receptor beta chains from one sample, sequenced in a study of post-analysis software for immune sequencing data. Study-level findings and limits: Patients had higher frequencies than controls of roughly 5 TRBV segments, including TRBV5-6, TRBV5-1 and TRBV20-1.

The antigens of these receptors remain unknown. Each TCR beta cDNA library carried unique molecular identifiers. TCRdb re-called the PCR reads through MiXCR, storing one row per CDR3 protein. The table shows about 170,000 distinct CDR3 sequences, with about 30% occurring only once. Material: blood. The receptors originated from a girl aged 5 to 17 with multiple sclerosis.

About this clonotype: One end of the junction varies from germline; a read error may be responsible. The chain is built from TRBV4-1 and TRBJ1-2; no firm D call. CDR1 is MGHRA and CDR2 is YSYEKL in the germline V gene. The CDR3 sequence is 17 residues long. The DNA for the CDR3 is TGCGCCAACAGCCCGCAGGTGGCGGCTTACTCTAACTATGGCTACACCTTC. This encodes CANSPQVAAYSNYGYTF.

This clonotype has only a few counts. At one boundary the junction diverges from the germline segment, which might be a read error. The chain carries TRBV12-3 or TRBV12-4 and TRBJ2-7; 9 positions match TRBD1. The CDR3 contains 14 residues. The CDR3 nucleotides read TGTGCCACCAGTTGGGGACAGGGATGCCACGAGCAGTACTTC. It specifies CATSWGQGCHEQYF.

CDR3 bases: TGTGCCAGCAGTTTATCGAGGGGCCCCACCGCTGGCTACACCTTC. This sequence encodes CASSLSRGPTAGYTF. The rearrangement uses TRBV12-3 or TRBV12-4 and TRBJ1-2; D may be TRBD1 (5 bases). The CDR3 length is 15 residues. V lost 2 bases to trimming and J lost 7 bases, with 17 bases between them.

The sample holds many counts of this clonotype. The CDR3, as DNA: TGCAGCGTTGAAGTAACAGGAGATAGCGAGCAGTACTTC. Protein: CSVEVTGDSEQYF. The chain employs TRBV29-1 and TRBJ2-7; a possible D gene is TRBD1 (5 bases). Germline V gives CDR1 SQVTM, CDR2 ANQGSEA. The CDR3 runs 13 residues. V lost 1 base and J lost 6, with 13 bases in between.

This clonotype was detected only a few times. J is TRBJ1-2 and V is TRBV5-6, with 7 bases fitting TRBD1. This CDR3 has 19 residues. Germline V CDR1 and CDR2: SGHDT, YYEEEE. With V trimmed by 1 base and J by 7 bases, 22 bases remained unmatched. The CDR3 loop is CASSLPVKSRGSVVGGYTF. The CDR3 coding sequence is TGTGCCAGCAGCTTGCCTGTTAAAAGCAGGGGGAGCGTCGTCGGTGGCTACACCTTC.

The chain links TRBV28 to TRBJ1-1; D is undetermined. The germline CDR1 and CDR2 sequences are MDHEN and SYDVKM. This CDR3 spans 11 amino acids. Trimming pared 7 bases from V and 5 bases from J, leaving 8 bases between. CDR3 coding DNA: TGTGCCAGCATGTACGGAACTGAAGCTTTCTTT. Residues: CASMYGTEAFF.

At least ten counts were recorded for this clonotype. The chain recombines TRBV5-1 with TRBJ2-5; D is undetermined. This CDR3 comprises 17 residues. V was pared by 4 bases and J by 4 bases, with 23 bases between. The germline CDR1 and CDR2 sequences are SGHRS and YFSETQ. CDR3 in amino acids: CASSVAGSRSFPETQYF. CDR3 DNA: TGCGCCAGCAGCGTGGCCGGGTCTAGATCCTTTCCAGAGACCCAGTACTTC.

This clonotype was counted a few times. The chain employs TRBV11-3 and TRBJ2-3; D perhaps matches TRBD2 (5 bases). Trimming removed 5 bases from V and 6 bases from J, with 15 bases in between. CDR1 is SGHNT and CDR2 is YENEEA in the germline V gene. The CDR3 totals 14 residues. CDR3 in amino acids: CASSQLGSEDTQYF. The CDR3 DNA is TGTGCCAGCAGCCAACTAGGATCCGAGGATACGCAGTATTTT.

Points on this clonotype: An end of the junction differs from the germline gene, which may be a read error. The chain joins TRBV12-3 or TRBV12-4 to TRBJ2-1; D is uncertain. This CDR3 comprises 18 residues. Written as DNA, the CDR3 is TGTGCCAGCAGTCTCATTTGGGATATCCAGAGCTCCTACAATGGGCAGTTCTTC. Its translation is CASSLIWDIQSSYNGQFF.

This chain connects TRBV7-9 to TRBJ1-1, with 9 nucleotides matching TRBD1. The germline CDR1 and CDR2 sequences are SEHNR and FQNEAQ (reference sequence). There are 15 residues in the CDR3. V trimming: 5 bases; J trimming: 5 bases; junction bases outside the gene matches: 9. Here the CDR3 DNA reads TGTGCCAGCAGCCAGGACAGGGGCGCGTTGACTGAAGCTTTCTTT. Encoded protein: CASSQDRGALTEAFF.

There are many counts of this clonotype. The chain employs TRBV5-1 and TRBJ2-3; TRBD2 might be the D (5 bases). Trimming took 1 base from V and 0 from J, leaving 12 bases between them. There are 16 residues in the CDR3. Germline CDR1 and CDR2: SGHRS and YFSETQ. The CDR3 loop reads CASSLFYGGSTDTQYF. The CDR3 DNA reads as TGCGCCAGCAGCTTGTTTTACGGAGGTAGCACAGATACGCAGTATTTT.

This clonotype has just one count. This chain links TRBV20-1 with TRBJ1-5; D is unclear. The CDR3 has 13 amino acids. CDR1 DFQATT and CDR2 SNEGSKA come from the germline V gene (reference sequence). V was pared by 5 bases and J by 7 bases, with 15 bases between. This CDR3 reads CSAQATAVQPQHF. As DNA, the CDR3 is TGCAGTGCTCAGGCAACAGCCGTGCAGCCCCAGCATTTT.

This clonotype was seen repeatedly, ten times or more. V is TRBV5-1 and J is TRBJ2-1; 9 positions match TRBD1. The CDR3 has 14 amino acids. Trimming took 6 bases from V and 8 from J; bases not matched to a gene: 9. Germline loops: CDR1 SGHRS, CDR2 YFSETQ. CDR3 nucleotide sequence: TGCGCCAGCACATCGGGACAGGGAAGAGATGAGCAGTTCTTC. It translates to CASTSGQGRDEQFF.

V and J are TRBV6-6 and TRBJ1-2; D ambiguous. Germline CDR1 reads MNHNY; CDR2 reads SVGAGI (reference sequence). Trimming cost V 5 bases and J 4 bases, with 17 bases left between them. The CDR3 is 15 amino acids. DNA for the CDR3: TGTGCCAGCAGTGACGAAAGGACCACCCTCTATGGCTACACCTTC. As protein: CASSDERTTLYGYTF.

This clonotype was detected ten times or more. The rearrangement uses TRBV12-3 or TRBV12-4 and TRBJ2-1, with TRBD2 matching 7 bases. The CDR3 is made up of 14 amino acids. Trimming cost V 2 bases and J 3 bases; bases outside gene matches: 1. The CDR3 spells CASSLSSGYNEQFF. The CDR3 DNA follows: TGTGCCAGCAGTTTATCTAGCGGCTACAATGAGCAGTTCTTC.

This clonotype was seen repeatedly, ten times or more. The J gene is TRBJ2-7, the V gene TRBV27, with 7 bases identical to TRBD1. The CDR3 is 16 residues long. The J segment lost 3 bases and the V segment lost 6 bases, leaving 14 bases of the junction unmatched. Germline loops: CDR1 MNHEY, CDR2 SMNVEV (reference sequence). The CDR3 bases are TGTGCCAGCAGCGGACAACCGAGGGGGCTTATCTACGAGCAGTACTTC. This encodes CASSGQPRGLIYEQYF.

In this sample, this clonotype turned up a few times. The chain has TRBV7-3 and TRBJ2-3; 7 bases align to TRBD2. Per the germline V gene, CDR1 is SGHTA and CDR2 is FQGTGA. The CDR3 spans 13 residues. J lost 1 base, V lost 8 bases, and 3 bases had no gene match. CDR3 in amino acids: CASRAGGTDTQYF. The CDR3 bases are TGTGCCAGCCGGGCGGGGGGCACAGATACGCAGTATTTT.

The chain has TRBV7-9 and TRBJ2-5; TRBD2 agrees at 14 bases. The germline gives CDR1 SEHNR, CDR2 FQNEAQ (reference sequence). J lost 2 bases, V lost 4 bases, and 3 bases had no gene match. The CDR3 runs 16 residues. In DNA, the CDR3 is TGTGCCAGCAGCTGGGGACTAGCGGGAGTACAAGAGACCCAGTACTTC. Protein product: CASSWGLAGVQETQYF.

This clonotype was counted only a few times. The V gene is TRBV30, the J gene TRBJ2-1; no definite D call. Trimming stripped 0 bases from V and 8 bases from J, with 2 bases between. The CDR3 is made up of 10 amino acids. Germline CDR1 GTSNPN, CDR2 SVGIG (reference sequence). The CDR3: CAWSVHEQFF. In DNA form, the CDR3 reads TGTGCCTGGAGTGTACATGAGCAGTTCTTC. Based on the CDR3 plus reference TRBV30 and TRBJ2-1, the full variable domain is SQTIHQWPATLVQPVGSPLSLECTVEGTSNPNLYWYRQAAGRGLQLLFYSVGIGQISSEVPQNLSASRPQDRQFILSSKKLLLSDSGFYLCAWSVHEQFFGPGTRLTVL.

V usage is TRBV24-1 and J usage is TRBJ2-5; no clear D. The V end was cut by 2 bases, the J end by 1 base, with 13 bases between. Germline V gene sequence: CDR1 KGHDR, CDR2 SFDVKD. This CDR3 is 16 amino acids long. Here the CDR3 reads CATSDSRNGFQETQYF. The CDR3 nucleotides are TGTGCCACCAGTGATTCCCGCAACGGGTTCCAAGAGACCCAGTACTTC.

Only a few counts were recorded for this clonotype. The J gene is TRBJ2-2, the V gene TRBV28, with D maybe TRBD1 (5 bases). CDR3 length equals 13 residues. V dropped 6 bases and J dropped 4 bases, with 9 bases sitting between them. Germline-derived CDR1 and CDR2 are MDHEN and SYDVKM. CDR3 in amino acids: CASSRQFTGELFF. CDR3 DNA: TGTGCCAGCAGCCGACAGTTCACCGGGGAGCTGTTTTTT.

The CDR3 spells CAISGGLSYEQYF. CDR3 nucleotide sequence: TGTGCCATCAGTGGGGGCTTAAGCTACGAGCAGTACTTC. The chain employs TRBV10-3 and TRBJ2-4; D perhaps matches TRBD1 (5 bases). The end of the DNA fits TRBJ2-7 better, so the J call may be wrong. Germline CDR1 is ENHRY and CDR2 is SYGVKD. The CDR3 has 13 residues.

This clonotype was observed many times. The chain couples TRBV7-3 to TRBJ2-7, with 8 bases identical to TRBD1. CDR3 size: 15 residues. Trimming at V came to 1 base and at J to 4 bases, leaving 6 bases not matched to a gene. The germline gives CDR1 SGHTA, CDR2 FQGTGA. The CDR3 spells CASSLSQGAQYEQYF. The CDR3 nucleotides read TGTGCCAGCAGCTTAAGCCAGGGGGCTCAATACGAGCAGTACTTC. Full variable domain (remainder filled in from reference TRBV7-3 and TRBJ2-7): GAGVSQTPSNKVTEKGKYVELRCDPISGHTALYWYRQSLGQGPEFLIYFQGTGAADDSGLPNDRFFAVRPEGSVSTLKIQRTERGDSAVYLCASSLSQGAQYEQYFGPGTRLTVT.

The chain employs TRBV5-1 and TRBJ2-3, with 8 bases fitting TRBD2. Germline values: CDR1 SGHRS, CDR2 YFSETQ. J lost 0 bases, V lost 3 bases, and 0 bases had no gene match. There are 14 residues in the CDR3. CDR3 residues: CASSSGGSTDTQYF. CDR3 in DNA: TGCGCCAGCAGCTCGGGGGGGAGCACAGATACGCAGTATTTT.

The gene calls are TRBV28 and TRBJ2-1; D possibly corresponds to TRBD2 (6 bases). The tail of the sequence fits TRBJ2-7 better, so the J call may be wrong. Germline V lookup: CDR1 MDHEN, CDR2 SYDVKM. This CDR3 has 17 amino acids. CDR3 loop: CASSSTRDSGSYNEQYF. CDR3 sequence (DNA): TGTGCCAGCAGTTCGACTAGGGATAGCGGATCCTACAATGAGCAGTACTTC.

In the case of this clonotype: A much more abundant neighbour one base away suggests this may be a read error. V usage is TRBV6-1 and J usage is TRBJ2-5; possible D gene TRBD2, 5 bases. The CDR3 length is 12 residues. The germline gives CDR1 MNHNS, CDR2 SASEGT. V was shortened by 8 bases and J by 5 bases, with 12 bases between the two germline ends. The CDR3 is CASPAGIETQYF. CDR3 coding DNA: TGTGCCAGCCCAGCCGGGATCGAGACCCAGTACTTC.

The chain employs TRBV29-1 and TRBJ2-1, with D possibly matching TRBD1 (5 bases). CDR3 length: 13 amino acids. CDR1 is SQVTM, CDR2 ANQGSEA, per germline. V lost 5 bases and J lost 9, with 17 bases in between. CDR3 residues: CSVTPHVRGEQFF. CDR3 nucleotides: TGCAGCGTTACGCCCCACGTAAGGGGTGAGCAGTTCTTC.

Comment on this clonotype: A read error is possible here, since a much larger clone lies one base away. V usage is TRBV10-3 and J usage is TRBJ2-7; D is tentatively TRBD1 or TRBD2 (5 bases each). Looked up from germline, CDR1 is ENHRY and CDR2 is SYGVKD. This CDR3 is 12 amino acids long. CDR3 sequence reads: CASSAGAEEQYF. The CDR3 DNA reads TGTGCCAGCAGTGCCGGGGCGGAAGAGCAGTACTTC.

This chain uses TRBV7-8 with TRBJ2-1; perhaps TRBD2 as D (5 bases). Trimming cost V 2 bases and J 5 bases, with 13 bases left between them. Germline loops: CDR1 SGHVS, CDR2 FQNEAQ. This CDR3 has 15 amino acids. CDR3 sequence: CASSLNTYSDNEQFF. CDR3 in DNA: TGTGCCAGCAGCTTAAACACCTATAGCGACAATGAGCAGTTCTTC.

The chain recombines TRBV3-1 with TRBJ2-3, with 8 bases aligning to TRBD2. From germline, CDR1 is LGHDT and CDR2 YNNKEL (reference sequence). The CDR3 totals 17 residues. The trim removed 1 base at V and 2 bases at J, leaving 8 bases unmatched. Written as DNA, the CDR3 is TGTGCCAGCAGCCAAGTCGAATTAGCGGGATACACAGATACGCAGTATTTT. Translated: CASSQVELAGYTDTQYF.

In its sample, this clonotype was seen many times. The gene calls are TRBV6-1 and TRBJ2-7; D is perhaps TRBD1 or TRBD2 (5 bases each). CDR3 size: 15 residues. The V end was cut by 0 bases, the J end by 0 bases, with 9 bases between. Germline assignment: CDR1 MNHNS and CDR2 SASEGT. The chain's CDR3 is CASSEAGVRSYEQYF. As DNA, the CDR3 is TGTGCCAGCAGTGAAGCGGGGGTACGCTCCTACGAGCAGTACTTC.

This clonotype has at least ten counts. V gene TRBV4-2 combines with J gene TRBJ2-3, with 13 bases that match TRBD2. CDR1 is LGHNA, CDR2 YNFKEQ, per germline. The CDR3 sequence is 16 residues long. Trimming cost V 3 bases and J 3 bases; bases outside gene matches: 3. The CDR3 DNA follows: TGTGCCAGCAGCCACCGGACTAGCGGGAGTACAGATACGCAGTATTTT. Its translation: CASSHRTSGSTDTQYF.